A selection of T cell receptor beta chains follows, all from one sample in a study of shared clonotypes between healthy human individuals. TCRdb's copy holds only in-frame clones and misses some; the assay was immunoSEQ multiplex PCR. The sample records some 1,600,000 clones, around 98% being singletons. Sample: naive CD4+ T cells sorted from blood. Receptor source: a man between 25 and 39 years old in good health. Both conserved end residues are trimmed from each CDR3. D genes are given only for firm matches. Part of the rows lack a size; the others show once, few, many or a class for expanded clones.

d_call	v_call	clone_size	j_call	cdr3_aa
TRBD1	TRBV19	once	TRBJ1-2	ASSNLGQGNYGYT
NA	TRBV28	NA	TRBJ1-3	ASSPRGSGNTIY
TRBD1	TRBV11-2	NA	TRBJ2-1	ASSLGDRVGNEQF
TRBD2	TRBV7-2	NA	TRBJ2-7	ASSLYLGLAGGRSYEQY
TRBD2	TRBV9	NA	TRBJ2-7	ASSVSASGSHFYEQY
NA	TRBV29-1	NA	TRBJ1-2	SVDKGYAAGYT
NA	TRBV9	NA	TRBJ2-3	ASSVGAADTQY
NA	TRBV11-3	NA	TRBJ2-1	ASSRAPGHPYNEQF
NA	TRBV5-1	once	TRBJ2-2	ASSSQGTGELF
TRBD2	TRBV7-9	once	TRBJ2-7	ASSGRAGLSYEQY
NA	TRBV29-1	NA	TRBJ2-2	SVDTGTLTGELF
TRBD2	TRBV9	NA	TRBJ2-3	ASSVGKPGLPYLTQY
NA	TRBV5-6	NA	TRBJ2-7	ASSYGLYEQY
NA	TRBV11-1	NA	TRBJ1-1	ACQGMNTEAF
NA	TRBV7-6	NA	TRBJ1-1	ASSWIGGRGEAF